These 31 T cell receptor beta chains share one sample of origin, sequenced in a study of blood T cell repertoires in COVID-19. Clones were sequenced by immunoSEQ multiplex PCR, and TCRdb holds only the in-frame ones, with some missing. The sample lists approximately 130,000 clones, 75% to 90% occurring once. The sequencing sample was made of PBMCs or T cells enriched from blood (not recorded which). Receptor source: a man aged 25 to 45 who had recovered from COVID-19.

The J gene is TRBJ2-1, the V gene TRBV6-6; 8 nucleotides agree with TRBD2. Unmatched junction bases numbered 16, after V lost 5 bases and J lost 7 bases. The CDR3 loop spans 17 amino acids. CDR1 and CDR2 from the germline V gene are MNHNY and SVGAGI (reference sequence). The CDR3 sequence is CASSPLGAGGLTNEQFF. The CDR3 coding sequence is TGTGCCAGCAGTCCCCTCGGGGCGGGGGGCCTTACTAATGAGCAGTTCTTC.

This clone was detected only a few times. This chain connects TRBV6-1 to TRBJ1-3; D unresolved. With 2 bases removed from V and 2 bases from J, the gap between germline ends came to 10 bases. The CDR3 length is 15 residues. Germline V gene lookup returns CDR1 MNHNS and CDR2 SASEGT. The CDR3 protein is CASSESNGPGNTIYF. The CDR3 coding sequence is TGTGCCAGCAGTGAAAGTAATGGGCCTGGAAACACCATATATTTT.

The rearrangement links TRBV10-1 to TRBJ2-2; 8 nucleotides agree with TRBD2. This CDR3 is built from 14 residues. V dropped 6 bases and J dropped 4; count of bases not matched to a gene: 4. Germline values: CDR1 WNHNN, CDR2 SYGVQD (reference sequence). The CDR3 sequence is CASSLGLATGELFF. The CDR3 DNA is TGCGCCAGCAGCCTCGGACTAGCCACCGGGGAGCTGTTTTTT.

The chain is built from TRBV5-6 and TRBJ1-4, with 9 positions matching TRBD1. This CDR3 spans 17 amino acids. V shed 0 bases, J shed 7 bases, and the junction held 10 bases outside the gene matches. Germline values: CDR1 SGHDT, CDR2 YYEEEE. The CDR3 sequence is CASSLGGTGIIGEKLFF. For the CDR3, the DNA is TGTGCCAGCAGCTTGGGCGGGACAGGGATTATTGGTGAAAAACTGTTTTTT.

The CDR3 nucleotides are TGTGCCAGTGAACAGGGGTCAAATCAGCCCCAGCATTTT. Its protein is CASEQGSNQPQHF. This chain joins TRBV2 and TRBJ1-5, with 7 bases identical to TRBD1. Germline V gives CDR1 SNHLY, CDR2 FYNNEI. The V gene end was trimmed by 9 bases and the J gene end by 4 bases; junction bases not matched to a gene: 6. This CDR3 region has 13 residues.

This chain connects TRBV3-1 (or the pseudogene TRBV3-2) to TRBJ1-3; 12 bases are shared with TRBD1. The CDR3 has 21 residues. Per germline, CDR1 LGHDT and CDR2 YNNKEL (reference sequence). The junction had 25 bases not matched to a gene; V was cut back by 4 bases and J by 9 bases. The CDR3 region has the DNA TGTGCCAGCAGCCCCTCTCTTCTCGGGACAGGGGGCTTCAGGACCCGAGGCACCATATATTTT. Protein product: CASSPSLLGTGGFRTRGTIYF.

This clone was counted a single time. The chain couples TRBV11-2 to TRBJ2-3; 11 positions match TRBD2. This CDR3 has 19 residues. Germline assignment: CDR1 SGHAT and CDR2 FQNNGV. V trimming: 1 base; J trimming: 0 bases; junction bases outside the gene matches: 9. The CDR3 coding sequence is TGTGCCAGCAGCTTAGGCCGCCTAGCGGGGGGCCCTAGCACAGATACGCAGTATTTT. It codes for CASSLGRLAGGPSTDTQYF. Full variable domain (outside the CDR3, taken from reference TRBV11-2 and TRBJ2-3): EAGVAQSPRYKIIEKRQSVAFWCNPISGHATLYWYQQILGQGPKLLIQFQNNGVVDDSQLPKDRFSAERLKGVDSTLKIQPAKLEDSAVYLCASSLGRLAGGPSTDTQYFGPGTRLTVL.

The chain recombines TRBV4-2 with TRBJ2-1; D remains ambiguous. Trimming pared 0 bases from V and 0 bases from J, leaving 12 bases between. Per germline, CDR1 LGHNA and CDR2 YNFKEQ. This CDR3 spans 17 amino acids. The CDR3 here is CASSQETNPSSYNEQFF. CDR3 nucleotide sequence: TGTGCCAGCAGCCAAGAAACCAACCCGAGCTCCTACAATGAGCAGTTCTTC.

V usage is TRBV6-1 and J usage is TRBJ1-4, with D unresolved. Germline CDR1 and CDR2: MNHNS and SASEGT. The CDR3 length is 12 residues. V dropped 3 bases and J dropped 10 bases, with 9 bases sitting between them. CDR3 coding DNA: TGTGCCAGCAGTGATCGAGCCGGAAAACTGTTTTTT. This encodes CASSDRAGKLFF.

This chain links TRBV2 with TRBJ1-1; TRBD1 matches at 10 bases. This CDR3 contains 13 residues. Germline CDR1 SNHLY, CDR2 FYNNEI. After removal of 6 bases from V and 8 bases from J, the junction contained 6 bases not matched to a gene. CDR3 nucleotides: TGTGCCAGCAGATCCGGGACAGGGGCCGAAGCTTTCTTT. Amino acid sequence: CASRSGTGAEAFF.

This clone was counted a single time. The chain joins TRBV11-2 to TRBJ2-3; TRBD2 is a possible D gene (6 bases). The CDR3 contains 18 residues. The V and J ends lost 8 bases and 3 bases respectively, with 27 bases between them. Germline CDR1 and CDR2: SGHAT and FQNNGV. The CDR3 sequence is CASGTPLTSGFMTDTQYF. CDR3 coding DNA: TGTGCCAGCGGCACCCCTCTAACCAGCGGGTTTATGACAGATACGCAGTATTTT.

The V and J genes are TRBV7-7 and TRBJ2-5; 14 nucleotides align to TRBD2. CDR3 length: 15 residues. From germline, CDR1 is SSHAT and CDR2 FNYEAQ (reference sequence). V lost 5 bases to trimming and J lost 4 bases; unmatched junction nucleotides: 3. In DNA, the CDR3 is TGTGCCAGCAGCCCGGGACTAGCGGGAGCAGAGACCCAGTACTTC. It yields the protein CASSPGLAGAETQYF.

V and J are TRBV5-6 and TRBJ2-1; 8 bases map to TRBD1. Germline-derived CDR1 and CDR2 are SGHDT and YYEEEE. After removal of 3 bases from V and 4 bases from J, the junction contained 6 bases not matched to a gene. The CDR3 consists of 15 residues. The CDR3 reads CASSSSRGPYNEQFF. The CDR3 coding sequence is TGTGCCAGCAGCTCCTCCAGGGGGCCTTACAATGAGCAGTTCTTC. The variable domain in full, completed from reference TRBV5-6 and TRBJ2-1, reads DAGVTQSPTHLIKTRGQQVTLRCSPKSGHDTVSWYQQALGQGPQFIFQYYEEEERQRGNFPDRFSGHQFPNYSSELNVNALLLGDSALYLCASSSSRGPYNEQFFGPGTRLTVL.

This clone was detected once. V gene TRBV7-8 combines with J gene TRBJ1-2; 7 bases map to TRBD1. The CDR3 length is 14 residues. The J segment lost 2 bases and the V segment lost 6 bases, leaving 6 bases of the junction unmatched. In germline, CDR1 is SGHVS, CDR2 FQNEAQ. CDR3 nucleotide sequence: TGTGCCAGCAGTCCCCCGACAGGGAACTATGGCTACACCTTC. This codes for CASSPPTGNYGYTF.

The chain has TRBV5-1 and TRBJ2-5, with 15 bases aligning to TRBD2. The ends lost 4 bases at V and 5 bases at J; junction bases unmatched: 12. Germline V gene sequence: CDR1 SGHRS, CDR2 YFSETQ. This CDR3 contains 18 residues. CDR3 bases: TGCGCCAGCAGCACAGGACGGACTAGCGGGAGGGCCGAGGAGACCCAGTACTTC. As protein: CASSTGRTSGRAEETQYF.

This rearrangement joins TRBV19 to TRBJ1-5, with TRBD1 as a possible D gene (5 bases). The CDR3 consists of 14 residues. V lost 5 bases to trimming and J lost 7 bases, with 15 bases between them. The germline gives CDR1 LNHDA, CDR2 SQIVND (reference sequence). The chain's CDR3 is CASSPGGPNQPQHF. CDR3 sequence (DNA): TGTGCCAGTAGTCCGGGGGGTCCGAACCAGCCCCAGCATTTT.

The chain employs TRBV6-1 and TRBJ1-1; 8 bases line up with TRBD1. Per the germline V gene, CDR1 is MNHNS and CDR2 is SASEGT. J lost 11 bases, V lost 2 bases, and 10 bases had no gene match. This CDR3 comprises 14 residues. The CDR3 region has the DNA TGTGCCAGCAGTGAAATCGGACAGGGTTTGGTCGCTTTCTTT. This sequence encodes CASSEIGQGLVAFF.

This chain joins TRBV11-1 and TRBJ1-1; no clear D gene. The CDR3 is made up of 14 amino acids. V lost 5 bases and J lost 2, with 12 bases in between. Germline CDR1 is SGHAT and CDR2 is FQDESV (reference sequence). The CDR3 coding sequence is TGTGCCAGCAGCAACCGGGAACTAAACACTGAAGCTTTCTTT. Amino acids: CASSNRELNTEAFF.

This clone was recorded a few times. This chain's CDR3 is CASSIQTGAYNEQFF. The CDR3 nucleotides are TGTGCCAGTAGTATACAGACAGGGGCCTACAATGAGCAGTTCTTC. The J gene is TRBJ2-1, the V gene TRBV19; 8 positions agree with TRBD1. The germline CDR1 and CDR2 sequences are LNHDA and SQIVND (reference sequence). This CDR3 contains 15 residues. V was clipped by 2 bases and J by 2 bases; unmatched bases: 2.

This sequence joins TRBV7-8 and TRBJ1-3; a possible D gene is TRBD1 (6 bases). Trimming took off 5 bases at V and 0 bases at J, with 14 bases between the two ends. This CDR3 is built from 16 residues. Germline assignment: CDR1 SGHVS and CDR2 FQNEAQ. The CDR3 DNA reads TGTGCCAGCAGCCATCCCCCAGGGGACTCTGGAAACACCATATATTTT. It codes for CASSHPPGDSGNTIYF.

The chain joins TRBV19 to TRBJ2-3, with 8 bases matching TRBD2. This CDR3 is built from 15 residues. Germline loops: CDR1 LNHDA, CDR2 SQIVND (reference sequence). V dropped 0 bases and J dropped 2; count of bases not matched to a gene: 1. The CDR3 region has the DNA TGTGCCAGTAGTATAGAGACTAGCGACACAGATACGCAGTATTTT. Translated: CASSIETSDTDTQYF. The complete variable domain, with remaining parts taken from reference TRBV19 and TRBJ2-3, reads DGGITQSPKYLFRKEGQNVTLSCEQNLNHDAMYWYRQDPGQGLRLIYYSQIVNDFQKGDIAEGYSVSREKKESFPLTVTSAQKNPTAFYLCASSIETSDTDTQYFGPGTRLTVL.

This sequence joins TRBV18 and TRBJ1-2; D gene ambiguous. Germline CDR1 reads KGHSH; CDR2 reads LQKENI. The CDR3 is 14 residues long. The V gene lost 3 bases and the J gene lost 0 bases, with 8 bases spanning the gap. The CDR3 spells CASSPSRSNYGYTF. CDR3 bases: TGTGCCAGCTCACCGAGCCGGTCTAACTATGGCTACACCTTC. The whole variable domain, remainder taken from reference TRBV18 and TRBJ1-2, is NAGVMQNPRHLVRRRGQEARLRCSPMKGHSHVYWYRQLPEEGLKFMVYLQKENIIDESGMPKERFSAEFPKEGPSILRIQQVVRGDSAAYFCASSPSRSNYGYTFGSGTRLTVV.

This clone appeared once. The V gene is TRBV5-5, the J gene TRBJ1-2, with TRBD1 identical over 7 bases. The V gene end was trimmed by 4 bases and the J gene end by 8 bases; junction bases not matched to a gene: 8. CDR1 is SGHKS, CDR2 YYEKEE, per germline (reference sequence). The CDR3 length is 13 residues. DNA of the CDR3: TGTGCCAGCAGCAACGACACCAGGGGGGGCTACACCTTC. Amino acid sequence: CASSNDTRGGYTF.

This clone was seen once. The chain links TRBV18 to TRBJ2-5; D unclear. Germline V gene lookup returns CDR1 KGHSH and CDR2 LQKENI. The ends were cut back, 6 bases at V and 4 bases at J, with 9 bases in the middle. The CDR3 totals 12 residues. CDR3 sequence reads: CASSPYGETQYF. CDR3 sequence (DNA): TGTGCCAGCTCCCCCTATGGAGAGACCCAGTACTTC.

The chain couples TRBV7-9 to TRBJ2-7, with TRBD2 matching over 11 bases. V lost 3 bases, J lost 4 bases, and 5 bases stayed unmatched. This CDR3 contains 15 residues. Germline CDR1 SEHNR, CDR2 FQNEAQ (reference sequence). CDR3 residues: CASSFGTSGFYEQYF. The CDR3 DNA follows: TGTGCCAGCAGCTTCGGGACTAGCGGATTTTACGAGCAGTACTTC.

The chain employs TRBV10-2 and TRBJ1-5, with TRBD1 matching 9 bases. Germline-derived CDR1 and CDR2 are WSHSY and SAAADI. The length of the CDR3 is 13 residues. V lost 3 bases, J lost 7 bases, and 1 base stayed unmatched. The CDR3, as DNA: TGCGCCAGCAGTGAACAGGGGGCGCAGCCCCAGCATTTT. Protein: CASSEQGAQPQHF.

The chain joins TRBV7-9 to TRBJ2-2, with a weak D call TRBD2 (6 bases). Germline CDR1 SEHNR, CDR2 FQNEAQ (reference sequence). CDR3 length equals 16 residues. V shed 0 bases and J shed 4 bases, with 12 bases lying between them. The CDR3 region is CASSLAPGDATGELFF. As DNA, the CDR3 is TGTGCCAGCAGCTTAGCCCCGGGGGACGCCACCGGGGAGCTGTTTTTT.

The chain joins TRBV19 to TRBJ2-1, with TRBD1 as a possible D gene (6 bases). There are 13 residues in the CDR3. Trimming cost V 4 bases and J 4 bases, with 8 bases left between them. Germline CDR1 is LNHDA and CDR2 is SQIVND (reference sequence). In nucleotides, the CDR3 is TGTGCCAGTAGTACACAGGGTTACAATGAGCAGTTCTTC. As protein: CASSTQGYNEQFF.

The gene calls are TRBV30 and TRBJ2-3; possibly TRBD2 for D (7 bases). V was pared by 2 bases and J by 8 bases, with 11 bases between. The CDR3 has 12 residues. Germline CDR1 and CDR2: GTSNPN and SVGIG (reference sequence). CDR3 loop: CAWSRGEGTQYF. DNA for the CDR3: TGTGCCTGGAGTAGGGGGGAGGGTACGCAGTATTTT.

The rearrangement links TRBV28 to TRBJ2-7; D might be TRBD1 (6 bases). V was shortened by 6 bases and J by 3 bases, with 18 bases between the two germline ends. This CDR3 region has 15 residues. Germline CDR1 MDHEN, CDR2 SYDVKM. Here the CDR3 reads CASRPRGEVRYEQYV. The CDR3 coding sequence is TGTGCCAGCAGGCCCAGGGGAGAGGTTCGCTACGAGCAGTACGTC.

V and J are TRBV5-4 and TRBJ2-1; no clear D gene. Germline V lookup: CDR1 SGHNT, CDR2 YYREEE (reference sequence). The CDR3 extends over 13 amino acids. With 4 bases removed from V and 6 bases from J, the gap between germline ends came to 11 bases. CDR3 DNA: TGTGCCAGCAGCCCCCCCTCGGGCAATGAGCAGTTCTTC. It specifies CASSPPSGNEQFF.